This T cell receptor beta chain was sequenced for a study of blood T cells in healthy people across ages. Broader study findings: Whereas aged donors had fewer naive CD4+ cells, long-lived donors had more of them and higher diversity. Age advanced and TCR beta diversity per million T cells fell, roughly linearly.

Germline CDR1 MNHEY, CDR2 SMNVEV (reference sequence). The CDR3 length is 14 residues. Trimming removed 6 bases at V and 2 bases at J, with 11 bases between. A second PCR of 7 to 11 cycles used a sample-barcoded 5' primer and a J-beta primer mix. Each CDR3 protein gets one entry after TCRdb re-called the 5' RACE reads with MiXCR. Of some 1.1 million distinct CDR3 sequences in the sample, around two fifths were seen once. Remarks on this clonotype: Its target is not known.

V usage is TRBV27 and J usage is TRBJ1-5; D might be TRBD1 (5 bases). Sequenced input: blood. This clonotype originated in a man between 18 and 29 years old in good health. As DNA, the CDR3 is TGTGCCAGCAGCTGGGACGGCGGCAATCAGCCCCAGCATTTT. Translating gives CASSWDGGNQPQHF.